This T cell receptor (beta chain) was sequenced in a study of blood T cell repertoires in COVID-19. About the research overall: The analysed material was cDNA or gDNA that came from T cells, B-cell-depleted T cells, or PBMCs.

Assay used: immunoSEQ multiplex PCR; TCRdb lists only in-frame clones, some missing. The sample includes 150,000 to 200,000 clones, approximately 87% of them seen just once. The CDR3 covers 16 residues. Germline loops: CDR1 MNHEY, CDR2 SMNVEV (reference sequence). V lost 2 bases to trimming and J lost 3 bases; unmatched junction nucleotides: 6. The chain joins TRBV27 to TRBJ2-1; 8 bases line up with TRBD2. This TCR was sampled from a woman aged 70-85 years with COVID-19, enrolled during active disease. What was sequenced was peripheral blood. This CDR3 is CASSLPTSGLYNEQFF. DNA for the CDR3: TGTGCCAGCAGTTTACCAACTAGCGGCCTCTACAATGAGCAGTTCTTC.